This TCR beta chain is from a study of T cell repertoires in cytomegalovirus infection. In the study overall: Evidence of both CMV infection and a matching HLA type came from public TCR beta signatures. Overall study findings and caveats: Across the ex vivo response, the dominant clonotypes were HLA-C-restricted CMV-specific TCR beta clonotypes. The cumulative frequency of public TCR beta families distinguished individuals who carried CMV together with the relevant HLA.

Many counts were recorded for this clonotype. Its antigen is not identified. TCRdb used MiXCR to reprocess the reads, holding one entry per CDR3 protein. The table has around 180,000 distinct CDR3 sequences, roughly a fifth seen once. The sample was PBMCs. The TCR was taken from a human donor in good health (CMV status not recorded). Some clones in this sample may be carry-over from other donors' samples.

DNA for the CDR3: TGTGCCAGCAGCTCGGGGGTAGAAGCTTTCTTT. Amino acids: CASSSGVEAFF. V usage is TRBV7-8 and J usage is TRBJ1-1; a possible D gene is TRBD1 (5 bases). The V end lost 4 bases, the J end lost 8 bases, and 8 bases lay between the germline ends. Germline CDR1 and CDR2: SGHVS and FQNEAQ. This CDR3 contains 11 residues.